These 12 T cell receptor beta chains were all obtained from the same sample, sequenced in a study of cytomegalovirus exposure and HLA in healthy donors. Using immunoSEQ multiplex PCR, the repertoire was profiled, and TCRdb retains in-frame clones only, with some absent. Of some 130,000 clones listed, 85% to 90% were seen once; the top ten hold more than 0.95%. The sample taken for sequencing was PBMCs. Source of these receptors: a woman under 30 in good health and CMV-seronegative.

CDR3 nucleotide sequence: TGTGCCAGCAGCCCCTTATCGTGGGACAGGGAGACCGGGGAGCTGTTTTTT. Its translation: CASSPLSWDRETGELFF. V usage is TRBV2 and J usage is TRBJ2-2; the match to TRBD1 covers 9 bases. V lost 6 bases, J lost 5 bases, and 13 bases stayed unmatched. The CDR3 has 17 amino acids. The germline gives CDR1 SNHLY, CDR2 FYNNEI.

CDR3 nucleotides: TGTGCCAGCAGCTCACGGGGGGCAAACACTGAAGCTTTCTTT. Protein sequence: CASSSRGANTEAFF. The genes are TRBV7-3 and TRBJ1-1, with D possibly TRBD1 on 6 matching bases. Between the trimmed V and J ends, which lost 4 bases and 2 bases, there was a span of 11 bases. This CDR3 is 14 amino acids long. The germline CDR1 and CDR2 sequences are SGHTA and FQGTGA.

Here the CDR3 reads CASSLAGGAGDTQYF. DNA for the CDR3: TGTGCCAGCAGCTTGGCGGGGGGGGCCGGAGATACGCAGTATTTT. The chain uses TRBV7-3 and TRBJ2-3; TRBD2 aligns across 9 bases. The CDR3 has 15 residues. Germline CDR1 reads SGHTA; CDR2 reads FQGTGA. After removal of 3 bases from V and 5 bases from J, the junction contained 6 bases not matched to a gene.

In its sample, this clone was seen a few times. The chain carries TRBV18 and TRBJ2-5; D may be TRBD2 (6 bases). The CDR3 covers 14 residues. The germline V gene has CDR1 KGHSH and CDR2 LQKENI. Trimming stripped 3 bases from V and 4 bases from J, with 12 bases between. The CDR3 nucleotides are TGTGCCAGCTCACCGGGGGGTCAACTAGAGACCCAGTACTTC. Protein sequence: CASSPGGQLETQYF.

This clone has a single count. V and J are TRBV6-6 and TRBJ1-4, with D possibly being TRBD1 (5 bases). CDR1 and CDR2 from the germline V gene are MNHNY and SVGAGI (reference sequence). Deletions cut 7 bases from V and 8 bases from J, with 14 bases between. The length of the CDR3 is 13 residues. This chain's CDR3 is CASTDGTREKLFF. As DNA, the CDR3 is TGTGCCAGCACTGACGGGACTCGCGAAAAACTGTTTTTT.

The CDR3 loop reads CASTPWGQGINEQYF. The CDR3, as DNA: TGTGCCAGCACCCCCTGGGGACAGGGTATCAACGAGCAGTACTTC. This chain uses TRBV2 with TRBJ2-7; 9 bases line up with TRBD1. The CDR3 runs to 15 residues. With V trimmed by 7 bases and J by 5 bases, 12 bases remained unmatched. Per the germline V gene, CDR1 is SNHLY and CDR2 is FYNNEI.

The chain is built from TRBV25-1 and TRBJ1-3; no reliable D call. V lost 8 bases and J lost 6, with 8 bases in between. Per germline, CDR1 MGHDK and CDR2 SYGVNS. The CDR3 is 11 amino acids. Here the CDR3 reads CASAILNTIYF. The CDR3 coding sequence is TGTGCCAGCGCGATCCTAAACACCATATATTTT.

The rearrangement links TRBV10-1 to TRBJ2-5; the match to TRBD1 covers 8 bases. The V and J ends lost 8 bases and 5 bases, in that order; junction bases with no gene match: 7. CDR3 length equals 13 residues. The germline V gene encodes CDR1 WNHNN and CDR2 SYGVQD (reference sequence). The CDR3 here is CASGPGQAETQYF. CDR3 bases: TGCGCCAGCGGTCCGGGACAGGCCGAGACCCAGTACTTC.

The CDR3 reads CASSYSDRANTEAFF. The CDR3 bases are TGTGCCAGCAGTTACTCAGACAGGGCGAACACTGAAGCTTTCTTT. The chain couples TRBV6-5 to TRBJ1-1; TRBD1 matches at 7 bases. Losses at the gene ends were 0 bases for V and 1 base for J; bases not matched to a gene: 2. There are 15 residues in the CDR3. Germline CDR1 is MNHEY and CDR2 is SVGAGI.

The rearrangement links TRBV11-1 to TRBJ2-7; D not resolved. Looked up from germline, CDR1 is SGHAT and CDR2 is FQDESV (reference sequence). The CDR3 loop spans 15 amino acids. Trimming left V 5 bases short and J 2 bases short, with 16 bases between. CDR3 amino acids: CASSPSPAETYEQYF. DNA for the CDR3: TGTGCCAGCAGCCCTTCTCCGGCGGAGACCTACGAGCAGTACTTC.

The chain employs TRBV4-1 and TRBJ1-2, with 7 bases lining up with TRBD1. The CDR3 covers 15 residues. After removal of 4 bases from V and 5 bases from J, the junction contained 10 bases not matched to a gene. Germline V gene sequence: CDR1 MGHRA, CDR2 YSYEKL. The CDR3, as DNA: TGCGCCAGCAGCCCCGCCGCCCAGGGGGTTTATGGCTACACCTTC. Translated, it gives CASSPAAQGVYGYTF.

The V call is TRBV5-1, the J call TRBJ1-6, with 7 bases aligning to TRBD1. Germline V CDR1 and CDR2: SGHRS, YFSETQ. The V segment lost 4 bases and the J segment 13 bases; nucleotides outside the gene matches: 14. The CDR3 runs to 15 residues. The CDR3 DNA sequence: TGCGCCAGCAGCCTAAAGACAGGGAATTCCTCTCCCCTCCACTTT. Translating it yields CASSLKTGNSSPLHF.